These 31 T cell receptor beta chains came from one sample sequenced in a study of T cell repertoires in cytomegalovirus infection. These TCRs' antigens remain unknown. TCRdb processed the reads anew with MiXCR; each CDR3 protein has one entry. Of 450,000 to 550,000 distinct CDR3 sequences in the sample, under 55% were seen once. Sequencing was performed on cultured PBMCs, taken from culture after CMV antigen stimulation. The receptors here all came from a human donor in good health (CMV status not recorded). Some clones in this sample may be carry-over from other donors' samples.

This clonotype was recorded a few times. V gene TRBV7-2 combines with J gene TRBJ2-5; 8 bases are shared with TRBD2. The CDR3 has 15 amino acids. The germline CDR1 and CDR2 sequences are SGHTA and FQGNSA. The trim removed 0 bases at V and 4 bases at J, leaving 4 bases unmatched. In nucleotides, the CDR3 is TGTGCCAGCAGCTTAGCGCGGCTAGCGGGAGAGACCCAGTACTTC. This sequence encodes CASSLARLAGETQYF. Based on the CDR3 plus reference TRBV7-2 and TRBJ2-5, the full variable domain is GAGVSQSPSNKVTEKGKDVELRCDPISGHTALYWYRQSLGQGLEFLIYFQGNSAPDKSGLPSDRFSAERTGGSVSTLTIQRTQQEDSAVYLCASSLARLAGETQYFGPGTRLLVL.

This clonotype has only one observation. This chain uses TRBV5-1 with TRBJ2-7; 8 bases map to TRBD2. The CDR3 has 15 residues. J was trimmed by 3 bases and V by 4 bases; bases with no gene match: 9. The V gene's germline CDR1 is SGHRS and CDR2 YFSETQ. The CDR3 is CASSPGTSTLYEQYF. In DNA, the CDR3 is TGCGCCAGCAGCCCAGGGACTAGTACGCTCTACGAGCAGTACTTC.

The chain combines TRBV7-2 with TRBJ2-3; 9 nucleotides agree with TRBD1. Germline values: CDR1 SGHTA, CDR2 FQGNSA. V shed 3 bases and J 8 bases; nucleotides not matched to a gene: 9. The CDR3 runs to 15 residues. The CDR3 bases are TGTGCCAGCAGCTTCCCTACAGGGGGCGGGGGTACGCAGTATTTT. Protein product: CASSFPTGGGGTQYF.

The table lists this clonotype with a few counts. The CDR3 is CASSEGLLAGAAATDTQYF. In nucleotides, the CDR3 is TGTGCCAGCAGTGAAGGGCTCTTAGCGGGGGCAGCAGCAACAGATACGCAGTATTTT. V usage is TRBV6-1 and J usage is TRBJ2-3; the match to TRBD2 covers 9 bases. The V gene end was trimmed by 1 base and the J gene end by 3 bases; junction bases not matched to a gene: 14. This CDR3 comprises 19 residues. Germline lookup yields CDR1 MNHNS and CDR2 SASEGT.

The genes are TRBV20-1 and TRBJ2-5; D remains unclear. Germline V gene data show CDR1 as DFQATT and CDR2 as SNEGSKA (reference sequence). The CDR3 length is 13 residues. Trimming removed 0 bases from V and 5 bases from J, with 10 bases in between. CDR3: CSARESARETQYF. The DNA of the CDR3 is TGCAGTGCTAGAGAGAGCGCGCGGGAGACCCAGTACTTC.

The rearrangement links TRBV6-2 or TRBV6-3 to TRBJ1-5, with D unresolved. CDR3 length: 16 amino acids. Trimming stripped 2 bases from V and 4 bases from J, with 15 bases between. Looked up from germline, CDR1 is MNHEY and CDR2 is SVGEGT. The CDR3 DNA reads TGTGCCAGCAGTTACAACATAATGACGGGAAATCAGCCCCAGCATTTT. Translation: CASSYNIMTGNQPQHF.

This clonotype has a single count. The chain links TRBV18 to TRBJ1-1; no clear D gene. Looked up from germline, CDR1 is KGHSH and CDR2 is LQKENI. This CDR3 contains 13 residues. Deletions cut 2 bases from V and 7 bases from J, with 11 bases between. The CDR3 bases are TGTGCCAGCTCACCAGGAGGACTATTTGAAGCTTTCTTT. This translates into CASSPGGLFEAFF.

This clonotype was observed a few times. J is TRBJ2-5 and V is TRBV7-2; no clear D. The CDR3 is made up of 13 amino acids. Trimming left V 3 bases short and J 4 bases short, with 9 bases between. CDR1 SGHTA and CDR2 FQGNSA come from the germline V gene. CDR3 amino acids: CASSFRRPETQYF. Here the CDR3 DNA reads TGTGCCAGCAGCTTCCGTCGACCAGAGACCCAGTACTTC.

Only one count was recorded for this clonotype. The chain uses TRBV10-3 and TRBJ2-7; D remains unclear. Germline V gene sequence: CDR1 ENHRY, CDR2 SYGVKD. The V end was cut by 3 bases, the J end by 2 bases, with 11 bases between. The CDR3 length is 14 residues. CDR3 region: CAISDEVEPYEQYF. CDR3 bases: TGTGCCATCAGTGATGAAGTAGAACCCTACGAGCAGTACTTC.

The chain links TRBV7-9 to TRBJ2-7; TRBD1 is a possible D gene (5 bases). Germline CDR1 is SEHNR and CDR2 is FQNEAQ (reference sequence). Trimming left V 1 base short and J 2 bases short, with 15 bases between. The CDR3 loop spans 16 amino acids. In nucleotides, the CDR3 is TGTGCCAGCAGCTTAGATGACGGACATCGCCCCTACGAGCAGTACTTC. Residues: CASSLDDGHRPYEQYF. The full variable domain, its missing parts supplied by reference TRBV7-9 and TRBJ2-7, is DTGVSQNPRHKITKRGQNVTFRCDPISEHNRLYWYRQTLGQGPEFLTYFQNEAQLEKSRLLSDRFSAERPKGSFSTLEIQRTEQGDSAMYLCASSLDDGHRPYEQYFGPGTRLTVT.

This clonotype came up many times. V gene TRBV7-2 combines with J gene TRBJ1-2; 8 bases match TRBD1. The CDR3 spans 19 residues. The germline gives CDR1 SGHTA, CDR2 FQGNSA. The ends lost 0 bases at V and 4 bases at J; junction bases unmatched: 16. The CDR3, as DNA: TGTGCCAGCAGCTTAGCTGCCGGGACAGGTCTTGCGGGGAGCTATGGCTACACCTTC. This encodes CASSLAAGTGLAGSYGYTF.

The chain uses TRBV6-4 and TRBJ2-5, with 7 bases matching TRBD2. Germline CDR1 and CDR2: MRHNA and SNTAGT. After removal of 6 bases from V and 0 bases from J, the junction contained 10 bases not matched to a gene. The CDR3 loop spans 16 amino acids. The CDR3 nucleotides are TGTGCCAGCAGGAGGACTAGTCCTAGCAACCAAGAGACCCAGTACTTC. Its translation is CASRRTSPSNQETQYF.

This clonotype was observed at least ten times. The rearrangement joins TRBV7-2 to TRBJ2-3; D remains ambiguous. The V end was cut by 5 bases, the J end by 1 base, with 13 bases between. Germline CDR1 is SGHTA and CDR2 is FQGNSA. CDR3 length: 15 amino acids. CDR3 in DNA: TGTGCCAGCAGCCCAGAGGCAGCCCGCACAGATACGCAGTATTTT. It specifies CASSPEAARTDTQYF.

CDR3 loop: CASSLGQGTGGYTF. The CDR3 DNA follows: TGTGCCAGCAGCTTAGGCCAGGGTACAGGAGGCTACACCTTC. The V gene is TRBV11-2, the J gene TRBJ1-2; a possible D gene is TRBD1 (5 bases). Germline CDR1 SGHAT, CDR2 FQNNGV. This CDR3 region has 14 residues. The V gene lost 1 base and the J gene lost 8 bases, with 14 bases spanning the gap.

The rearrangement uses TRBV20-1 and TRBJ2-7; D ambiguous. The germline CDR1 and CDR2 sequences are DFQATT and SNEGSKA (reference sequence). This CDR3 spans 11 amino acids. The V and J ends lost 3 bases and 5 bases respectively, with 8 bases between them. The chain's CDR3 is CSASLRDEQYF. The CDR3 DNA sequence: TGCAGTGCTAGCCTTAGGGACGAGCAGTACTTC.

This clonotype came up once. This chain joins TRBV12-3 or TRBV12-4 and TRBJ2-7; maybe TRBD2 (5 bases). The V end was cut by 4 bases, the J end by 6 bases, with 22 bases between. This CDR3 contains 16 residues. The DNA for the CDR3 is TGTGCCAGCAGTTCTCTCGAGGGCGGCCCTATCGTCGAGCAGTACTTC. Translated, it gives CASSSLEGGPIVEQYF.

This clonotype was seen only a few times. This rearrangement joins TRBV5-5 to TRBJ1-5, with 8 bases lining up with TRBD1. Germline loops: CDR1 SGHKS, CDR2 YYEKEE (reference sequence). The CDR3 totals 14 residues. V gave up 3 bases and J gave up 1 base; unmatched junction bases: 0. Here the CDR3 reads CASSWDRSNQPQHF. CDR3 in DNA: TGTGCCAGCAGCTGGGACAGGAGCAATCAGCCCCAGCATTTT.

CDR3 sequence reads: CASSTSYRERNTIYF. In nucleotides, the CDR3 is TGTGCCAGCAGCACCTCTTACAGGGAAAGAAACACCATATATTTT. V and J are TRBV4-2 and TRBJ1-3; a possible D gene is TRBD1 (6 bases). Germline CDR1 and CDR2: LGHNA and YNFKEQ. V was clipped by 5 bases and J by 5 bases, with 16 bases between them. The CDR3 totals 15 residues.

The chain employs TRBV11-3 and TRBJ2-5, with D possibly being TRBD1 (6 bases). Trimming took off 5 bases at V and 5 bases at J, with 21 bases between the two ends. Germline V gene lookup returns CDR1 SGHNT and CDR2 YENEEA. CDR3 length equals 16 residues. The CDR3 reads CASSTRAGAGDETQYF. In DNA, the CDR3 is TGTGCCAGCAGCACCCGAGCAGGGGCGGGCGATGAGACCCAGTACTTC.

CDR3 DNA sequence: TGTGCCAGCAGAGGGACAGGTGGAACCTACGAGCAGTACTTC. This translates into CASRGTGGTYEQYF. The chain joins TRBV6-2 or TRBV6-3 to TRBJ2-7, with TRBD1 identical over 8 bases. The germline CDR1 and CDR2 sequences are MNHEY and SVGEGT. The CDR3 sequence is 14 residues long. With 6 bases clipped from V and 2 bases from J, the junction kept 6 bases outside the gene matches.

This clonotype has just one count. The J gene is TRBJ1-2, the V gene TRBV28; TRBD1 might be the D (5 bases). This CDR3 contains 15 residues. The V end lost 6 bases, the J end lost 2 bases, and 16 bases lay between the germline ends. CDR1 is MDHEN, CDR2 SYDVKM, per germline. The CDR3 region is CASSSLDRYNYGYTF. In nucleotides, the CDR3 is TGTGCCAGCAGCTCCCTCGACAGATACAACTATGGCTACACCTTC.

The rearrangement joins TRBV5-4 to TRBJ1-2; possible D gene TRBD1, 6 bases. Trimming cost V 2 bases and J 6 bases, with 14 bases left between them. Per germline, CDR1 SGHNT and CDR2 YYREEE (reference sequence). The CDR3 extends over 14 amino acids. Here the CDR3 reads CASSFWRTENGYTF. Written as DNA, the CDR3 is TGTGCCAGCAGCTTTTGGAGGACAGAAAATGGCTACACCTTC.

The table lists this clonotype with a count of one. The chain carries TRBV11-1 and TRBJ2-6, with 8 nucleotides matching TRBD1. V lost 5 bases to trimming and J lost 1 base; unmatched junction nucleotides: 22. Germline values: CDR1 SGHAT, CDR2 FQDESV (reference sequence). The CDR3 runs to 22 residues. The CDR3 DNA sequence: TGTGCCAGCAGCCCCTGGTACCTCAAGACAGGGGATGCTCTATCTGGGGCCAACGTCCTGACTTTC. This translates into CASSPWYLKTGDALSGANVLTF.

This clonotype was recorded a few times. The chain carries TRBV7-2 and TRBJ2-5; 9 positions match TRBD2. The CDR3 extends over 16 amino acids. Trimming removed 0 bases from V and 5 bases from J; junction bases left unmatched: 7. Germline assignment: CDR1 SGHTA and CDR2 FQGNSA. In nucleotides, the CDR3 is TGTGCCAGCAGCTTAGCGGGGCGGGAGGGGGGCGAGACCCAGTACTTC. Protein sequence: CASSLAGREGGETQYF.

The V call is TRBV7-2, the J call TRBJ2-3; D gene unclear. The CDR3 contains 15 residues. Germline V CDR1 and CDR2: SGHTA, FQGNSA. Trimming shortened V by 5 bases and J by 1 base, and 13 bases separated the two germline ends. The CDR3 coding sequence is TGTGCCAGCAGCCCTTTCGGTTTGGGCACAGATACGCAGTATTTT. Translated: CASSPFGLGTDTQYF.

The chain has TRBV6-1 and TRBJ2-7; 10 positions match TRBD2. After removal of 5 bases from V and 6 bases from J, the junction contained 10 bases not matched to a gene. The CDR3 sequence is 15 residues long. Germline V gene sequence: CDR1 MNHNS, CDR2 SASEGT. This CDR3 is CASSNPGLAPREQYF. The CDR3 nucleotides read TGTGCCAGCAGTAATCCGGGACTAGCGCCTCGCGAGCAGTACTTC.

This clonotype was observed many times. This chain connects TRBV7-2 to TRBJ2-1; 7 bases fit TRBD2. Germline V CDR1 and CDR2: SGHTA, FQGNSA. V shed 5 bases, J shed 12 bases, and the junction held 13 bases outside the gene matches. The CDR3 is 14 residues long. The DNA for the CDR3 is TGTGCCAGCAGCCAAGCCCCTAGCGGACCTGGGCAGTTCTTC. It translates to CASSQAPSGPGQFF. Filled out from reference TRBV7-2 and TRBJ2-1, the complete variable domain reads GAGVSQSPSNKVTEKGKDVELRCDPISGHTALYWYRQSLGQGLEFLIYFQGNSAPDKSGLPSDRFSAERTGGSVSTLTIQRTQQEDSAVYLCASSQAPSGPGQFFGPGTRLTVL.

This clonotype came up a few times. The chain recombines TRBV6-1 with TRBJ2-7; the D is unclear. V lost 10 bases, J lost 2 bases, and 12 bases lay in between. There are 12 residues in the CDR3. Germline V lookup: CDR1 MNHNS, CDR2 SASEGT. CDR3 sequence: CATYGPPYEQYF. As DNA, the CDR3 is TGTGCCACATACGGGCCTCCCTACGAGCAGTACTTC.

V usage is TRBV2 and J usage is TRBJ2-1; TRBD2 matches at 7 bases. Looked up from germline, CDR1 is SNHLY and CDR2 is FYNNEI. Germline trimming cut 2 bases from V and 3 bases from J; bases unmatched to any gene: 7. The CDR3 runs to 16 residues. CDR3 residues: CASSESGGRGYNEQFF. The CDR3 bases are TGTGCCAGCAGTGAATCGGGGGGACGAGGCTACAATGAGCAGTTCTTC.

This clonotype has more than one count but fewer than ten. The rearrangement joins TRBV7-2 to TRBJ2-3; TRBD2 is a possible D gene (7 bases). The germline V gene has CDR1 SGHTA and CDR2 FQGNSA. CDR3 length: 17 residues. V was cut by 4 bases and J by 6 bases, with 23 bases left in between. CDR3 coding DNA: TGTGCCAGCAGCTACCTCACAGTAGCGGGTACAGGGGATACGCAGTATTTT. Its translation: CASSYLTVAGTGDTQYF.

The V call is TRBV7-8, the J call TRBJ2-2, with TRBD1 identical over 9 bases. V trimming: 4 bases; J trimming: 7 bases; junction bases outside the gene matches: 4. The CDR3 sequence is 14 residues long. Per germline, CDR1 SGHVS and CDR2 FQNEAQ. The CDR3 protein is CASSWGQGGGELFF. CDR3 nucleotides: TGTGCCAGCAGCTGGGGACAGGGAGGCGGGGAGCTGTTTTTT.